A single sample is the source of the 21 T cell receptor beta chains below, sequenced in a study of shared clonotypes between healthy human individuals. Naive CD8 cells lacked CD45RO and underwent positive selection for CCR7, leaving out terminally differentiated effector memory CD45RA+ cells. The data were produced by immunoSEQ multiplex PCR, yet TCRdb's version contains in-frame clones alone and is incomplete. Found here are approximately 2,000,000 clones, around 95% of them singletons; the top ten hold more than 1.5%. Sequenced sample: naive CD8+ T cells from PBMCs. These TCRs come from a man between 18 and 35 years old in good health. Some clones in this sample may be carry-over from other donors' samples.

The CDR3 nucleotides are TGCGCCAGCAGCCAAGATCCGGCGGGGGCAAGGAACGAGCAGTACTTC. Translation: CASSQDPAGARNEQYF. V gene TRBV4-3 combines with J gene TRBJ2-7; D possibly corresponds to TRBD2 (7 bases). Germline loops: CDR1 LGHNA, CDR2 YSLEER. V dropped 0 bases and J dropped 5 bases, with 17 bases sitting between them. CDR3 length equals 16 residues.

The chain has TRBV4-1 and TRBJ2-7; D may be TRBD1 (5 bases). The CDR3 contains 15 residues. Germline CDR1 is MGHRA and CDR2 is YSYEKL. V lost 0 bases to trimming and J lost 5 bases, with 14 bases between them. Written as DNA, the CDR3 is TGCGCCAGCAGCCAAGATGGTGGCAGGGCAAACGAGCAGTACTTC. It yields the protein CASSQDGGRANEQYF.

This clone has a single count. The gene calls are TRBV29-1 and TRBJ2-1; possibly TRBD2 for D (7 bases). Germline V CDR1 and CDR2: SQVTM, ANQGSEA. Trimming left V 1 base short and J 0 bases short, with 19 bases between. This CDR3 has 18 residues. In nucleotides, the CDR3 is TGCAGCGTTGAAGGGCCGAGGGATGGGGGGGCCTCCTACAATGAGCAGTTCTTC. This encodes CSVEGPRDGGASYNEQFF.

J is TRBJ1-2 and V is TRBV6-6; 11 bases line up with TRBD1. The V gene end was trimmed by 6 bases and the J gene end by 0 bases; junction bases not matched to a gene: 3. CDR3 length: 15 amino acids. Germline CDR1 is MNHNY and CDR2 is SVGAGI (reference sequence). The DNA for the CDR3 is TGTGCCAGCAGCCCGGGACAGGGGGCTAACTATGGCTACACCTTC. It specifies CASSPGQGANYGYTF.

Comments on this clone: A single base separates this from a much larger clone, so it may be a read error. J is TRBJ1-1 and V is TRBV7-3; D is unclear. Deletions cut 4 bases from V and 0 bases from J, with 6 bases between. Germline lookup yields CDR1 SGHTA and CDR2 FQGTGA. CDR3 length: 13 residues. The CDR3 nucleotides read TGTGCCAGCAGCTCCAACCTGAACACTGAAGCTTTCTTT. Amino acids: CASSSNLNTEAFF.

V gene TRBV15 combines with J gene TRBJ1-5, with 7 bases aligning to TRBD1. V lost 1 base and J lost 4; bases outside the gene matches: 7. The CDR3 totals 16 residues. Germline CDR1 reads LNHNV; CDR2 reads YYDKDF (reference sequence). CDR3 sequence: CATSRARTGANQPQHF. CDR3 sequence (DNA): TGTGCCACCAGCAGAGCTAGGACAGGAGCGAATCAGCCCCAGCATTTT.

The rearrangement links TRBV13 to TRBJ1-1; D gene uncertain. Germline V gene data show CDR1 as PRHDT and CDR2 as FYEKMQ (reference sequence). The CDR3 contains 11 residues. Between the trimmed V and J ends, which lost 7 bases and 4 bases, there was a span of 7 bases. As DNA, the CDR3 is TGTGCCAGCACAGGAGGCACTGAAGCTTTCTTT. Protein sequence: CASTGGTEAFF.

The chain combines TRBV6-6 with TRBJ2-7; the D gene is possibly TRBD2 (6 bases). The ends were cut back, 2 bases at V and 4 bases at J, with 18 bases in the middle. This CDR3 comprises 16 residues. Germline values: CDR1 MNHNY, CDR2 SVGAGI (reference sequence). CDR3 nucleotide sequence: TGTGCCAGCAGTTACGCCCTTGGGGGGAGAGCTTACGAGCAGTACTTC. Protein product: CASSYALGGRAYEQYF.

Regarding this clone: The sample contains more than one DNA sequence encoding this CDR3. The J gene is TRBJ2-2, the V gene TRBV6-5; D gene ambiguous. Trimming pared 0 bases from V and 6 bases from J, leaving 5 bases between. The CDR3 covers 13 residues. CDR1 is MNHEY, CDR2 SVGAGI, per germline. The CDR3 loop is CASSYSRAGELFF. The CDR3 DNA reads TGTGCCAGCAGTTACTCTAGGGCCGGGGAGCTGTTTTTT.

The chain employs TRBV5-1 and TRBJ2-1; a possible D gene is TRBD2 (5 bases). Germline loops: CDR1 SGHRS, CDR2 YFSETQ. The CDR3 covers 16 residues. Deletions cut 0 bases from V and 0 bases from J, with 10 bases between. CDR3 DNA sequence: TGCGCCAGCAGCTTGGAAAGAGGGAGCTCCTACAATGAGCAGTTCTTC. It codes for CASSLERGSSYNEQFF.

As DNA, the CDR3 is TGTGCCAGCAGTTTAAACTTTCAGGGATTATCTGGGGCCAACGTCCTGACTTTC. Its translation is CASSLNFQGLSGANVLTF. This chain uses TRBV28 with TRBJ2-6; D is possibly TRBD1 (5 bases). Trimming took off 2 bases at V and 1 base at J, with 15 bases between the two ends. The V gene's germline CDR1 is MDHEN and CDR2 SYDVKM. The CDR3 runs 18 residues.

This chain connects TRBV9 to TRBJ2-3; the match to TRBD2 covers 8 bases. The germline gives CDR1 SGDLS, CDR2 YYNGEE. J gave up 4 bases and V 0 bases, and 7 bases lay outside the gene matches. The CDR3 runs to 16 residues. The CDR3 is CASSVESSGSADTQYF. The CDR3 DNA sequence: TGTGCCAGCAGCGTAGAATCGAGCGGGAGTGCAGATACGCAGTATTTT.

The genes are TRBV5-1 and TRBJ2-2; TRBD2 matches at 10 bases. Germline values: CDR1 SGHRS, CDR2 YFSETQ. Germline trimming cut 0 bases from V and 5 bases from J; bases unmatched to any gene: 7. This CDR3 spans 17 amino acids. CDR3 residues: CASSLGASGSRTGELFF. DNA of the CDR3: TGCGCCAGCAGCTTGGGAGCTAGCGGGAGCAGGACCGGGGAGCTGTTTTTT.

V usage is TRBV10-3 and J usage is TRBJ2-7; TRBD1 might be the D (5 bases). Germline CDR1 is ENHRY and CDR2 is SYGVKD. The CDR3 is 16 amino acids. With 0 bases removed from V and 0 bases from J, the gap between germline ends came to 12 bases. CDR3 sequence (DNA): TGTGCCATCAGTGAGTCCCAGGGTATAGTCTCCTACGAGCAGTACTTC. Translating gives CAISESQGIVSYEQYF.

V usage is TRBV5-6 and J usage is TRBJ1-2; 7 bases align to TRBD1. The CDR3 loop spans 12 amino acids. V trimming: 1 base; J trimming: 8 bases; junction bases outside the gene matches: 2. The V gene's germline CDR1 is SGHDT and CDR2 YYEEEE. CDR3 DNA sequence: TGTGCCAGCAGCTTGCAAGGGGGCGGCTACACCTTC. Translation: CASSLQGGGYTF.

Of note for this clone: This specimen includes other DNA sequences encoding the same CDR3. V usage is TRBV7-9 and J usage is TRBJ2-1; D not certain. V lost 2 bases and J lost 5, with 4 bases in between. The CDR3 sequence is 12 residues long. Germline loops: CDR1 SEHNR, CDR2 FQNEAQ (reference sequence). The CDR3 loop is CASSLPHNEQFF. The CDR3 coding sequence is TGTGCCAGCAGCTTACCCCACAATGAGCAGTTCTTC.

V gene TRBV27 combines with J gene TRBJ2-2; TRBD2 might be the D (6 bases). The CDR3 runs 15 residues. CDR1 and CDR2 (germline): MNHEY, SMNVEV (reference sequence). Trimming cost V 3 bases and J 4 bases, with 12 bases left between them. CDR3 region: CASSLGLSSTGELFF. The CDR3 bases are TGTGCCAGCAGTTTGGGACTTTCGAGCACCGGGGAGCTGTTTTTT.

V gene TRBV7-6 combines with J gene TRBJ1-5, with D uncertain. Germline V CDR1 and CDR2: SGHVS, FNYEAQ. The V and J ends lost 1 base and 1 base respectively, with 14 bases between them. The CDR3 runs to 17 residues. The CDR3 DNA reads TGTGCCAGCAGCTTAGGACCAGGACTGGTAAGCAATCAGCCCCAGCATTTT. Its protein is CASSLGPGLVSNQPQHF. Filled out from reference TRBV7-6 and TRBJ1-5, the complete variable domain reads GAGVSQSPRYKVTKRGQDVALRCDPISGHVSLYWYRQALGQGPEFLTYFNYEAQQDKSGLPNDRFSAERPEGSISTLTIQRTEQRDSAMYRCASSLGPGLVSNQPQHFGDGTRLSIL.

The chain combines TRBV27 with TRBJ1-5; 9 bases are shared with TRBD1. CDR3 length: 15 residues. With V trimmed by 9 bases and J by 0 bases, 6 bases remained unmatched. CDR1 and CDR2 (germline): MNHEY, SMNVEV (reference sequence). In DNA form, the CDR3 reads TGTGCCAGAGGACAGGGGACAAATAGCAATCAGCCCCAGCATTTT. Protein: CARGQGTNSNQPQHF.

This clone was seen only once. The chain recombines TRBV6-1 with TRBJ1-4; TRBD1 might be the D (6 bases). CDR1 and CDR2 from the germline V gene are MNHNS and SASEGT. The CDR3 runs to 13 residues. The V end was cut by 10 bases, the J end by 10 bases, with 19 bases between. The DNA for the CDR3 is TGTGCCACCCAACCCTCAGGGGTGGGAAAACTGTTTTTT. Translating it yields CATQPSGVGKLFF.

The chain has TRBV7-6 and TRBJ2-1; D is possibly TRBD2 (6 bases). CDR3 length equals 15 residues. The V gene lost 3 bases and the J gene lost 7 bases, with 16 bases spanning the gap. The germline gives CDR1 SGHVS, CDR2 FNYEAQ. The CDR3 coding sequence is TGTGCCAGCAGCTTTGGCGCGGGGCCTCGGAATGAGCAGTTCTTC. Residues: CASSFGAGPRNEQFF.